The rows below give T cell receptor beta chains drawn from one sample of a study of shared clonotypes between healthy human individuals. Measured with immunoSEQ multiplex PCR; TCRdb has only the in-frame clones, and not every one. This sample carries roughly 2.6 million clones, approximately 94% of them seen once, and the ten largest clones take 0.11% to 0.15%. Source material: naive CD4+ T cells sorted from blood. The source is a young man in good health. CDR3s include the opening cysteine and the closing phenylalanine or tryptophan. A D gene is named only where the DNA matches it firmly. Size is omitted from some rows. Given values are once, few, many or a class for expanded clones.

TRBJ1-4	TRBV28	NA	TRBD1	CASSSGTANEKLFF	TGTGCCAGCAGCTCCGGGACAGCTAATGAAAAACTGTTTTTT
TRBJ1-3	TRBV7-2	once	NA	CASSFGISSGNTIYF	TGTGCCAGCAGCTTTGGAATCAGCTCTGGAAACACCATATATTTT
TRBJ2-2	TRBV10-3	NA	TRBD2	CAISEILAGGGDTGELFF	TGTGCCATCAGTGAGATCTTAGCGGGAGGAGGGGACACCGGGGAGCTGTTTTTT
TRBJ1-2	TRBV9	NA	NA	CASSVTTGYGYTF	TGTGCCAGCAGCGTAACCACAGGGTATGGCTACACCTTC
TRBJ2-5	TRBV12-5	once	NA	CASAPAGAAETQYF	TGTGCTAGTGCCCCGGCGGGGGCGGCGGAGACCCAGTACTTC
TRBJ2-3	TRBV7-9	NA	TRBD2	CASSSGLAVVDTQYF	TGTGCCAGCAGCTCTGGACTAGCGGTCGTAGATACGCAGTATTTT
TRBJ1-3	TRBV4-1	NA	NA	CASSRGGRGDGNTIYF	TGCGCCAGCAGCCGCGGGGGGAGGGGTGATGGAAACACCATATATTTT
TRBJ2-1	TRBV9	NA	NA	CASSVVGGPYNEQFF	TGTGCCAGCAGCGTAGTGGGGGGGCCTTACAATGAGCAGTTCTTC
TRBJ1-5	TRBV28	NA	TRBD1	CASTSPLGQGQPQHF	TGTGCCAGCACATCCCCCCTTGGACAGGGGCAGCCCCAGCATTTT
TRBJ1-4	TRBV7-6	NA	NA	CASSPQGGYGEKLFF	TGTGCCAGCAGCCCACAGGGAGGATACGGTGAAAAACTGTTTTTT
TRBJ2-7	TRBV13	NA	TRBD2	CASTEGSGRGTYEQYF	TGTGCCAGCACTGAGGGGAGCGGGAGGGGAACCTACGAGCAGTACTTC
TRBJ2-7	TRBV5-1	NA	NA	CASSLQVTYEQYF	TGCGCCAGCAGCTTACAGGTAACCTACGAGCAGTACTTC
TRBJ1-4	TRBV2	NA	NA	CASRDGTTNEKLFF	TGTGCCAGCAGAGACGGGACAACTAATGAAAAACTGTTTTTT
TRBJ1-2	TRBV5-4	NA	NA	CASSLGAAYGYTF	TGTGCCAGCAGCTTGGGCGCAGCCTATGGCTACACCTTC
TRBJ2-3	TRBV10-3	NA	NA	CAISRTSQTDTQYF	TGTGCCATCAGCAGGACAAGCCAGACAGATACGCAGTATTTT
TRBJ2-7	TRBV4-1	NA	TRBD1	CASSQADRGQDEQYF	TGCGCCAGCAGCCAAGCCGACAGGGGGCAGGACGAGCAGTACTTC
TRBJ2-7	TRBV27	NA	NA	CASSFSGRGSYEQYF	TGTGCCAGCAGTTTCTCCGGCAGGGGCTCCTACGAGCAGTACTTC
TRBJ1-2	TRBV5-4	NA	TRBD1	CASSPGGQGNYGYTF	TGTGCCAGCAGCCCGGGGGGACAGGGTAACTATGGCTACACCTTC
TRBJ2-1	TRBV28	once	TRBD2	CASSPGLAGGHSYNEQFF	TGTGCCAGCAGCCCCGGACTAGCGGGGGGCCACTCCTACAATGAGCAGTTCTTC
TRBJ1-2	TRBV28	few	NA	CATQDGSDYGYTF	TGTGCCACCCAAGACGGGTCGGACTATGGCTACACCTTC
TRBJ2-7	TRBV7-8	NA	NA	CASSLAQTGTSEQYF	TGTGCCAGCAGCTTAGCTCAGACAGGTACGAGTGAGCAGTACTTC
TRBJ2-7	TRBV27	NA	TRBD2	CASSSSGSLPSYEQYF	TGTGCCAGCAGTTCCAGCGGGAGCCTTCCCTCCTACGAGCAGTACTTC
TRBJ2-7	TRBV5-1	NA	NA	CASSLVGPYEQYF	TGCGCCAGCAGCTTAGTTGGGCCCTACGAGCAGTACTTC
TRBJ2-1	TRBV5-6	NA	NA	CASSLRVSEQFF	TGTGCCAGCAGCCTTAGAGTTTCTGAGCAGTTCTTC
TRBJ2-3	TRBV10-3	NA	NA	CAISESTDTQYF	TGTGCCATCAGTGAGTCCACAGATACGCAGTATTTT
TRBJ2-1	TRBV10-1	NA	NA	CASSESSTGKDEQFF	TGCGCCAGCAGTGAGTCGAGTACGGGAAAAGATGAGCAGTTCTTC